The present TCR beta chain was sequenced within a study of blood T cell repertoires in COVID-19. Per germline, CDR1 LNHDA and CDR2 SQIVND (reference sequence). The CDR3 runs to 15 residues. V lost 4 bases to trimming and J lost 1 base; unmatched junction nucleotides: 6. Generated by immunoSEQ multiplex PCR, the TCRdb table keeps only in-frame clones and is missing some. The data show fewer than 300,000 clones, with about 85% seen just once and 0.75% to 0.95% held by the top ten. The receptor was isolated from a human donor with COVID-19, enrolled during active disease. The donor label of this sample is uncertain. Sequenced: peripheral blood. The V call is TRBV19, the J call TRBJ1-1; 7 positions match TRBD1. CDR3 DNA sequence: TGTGCCAGTAGTACCCCGACAGGGACGAACACTGAAGCTTTCTTT. Translation: CASSTPTGTNTEAFF.